This T cell receptor beta chain was sequenced during a study of neurological immune-mediated disorders. Germline V gene lookup returns CDR1 DFQATT and CDR2 SNEGSKA (reference sequence). V was cut by 0 bases and J by 3 bases, with 14 bases left in between. CDR3 length: 15 amino acids. Time point of the sample: longitudinal time-point 3. Unsorted libraries were prepared from 2 million PBMCs held at -80 C. TCRdb ran MiXCR on the 5' RACE reads and lists one entry per CDR3 protein. The top ten hold 1.9% of the sample, which has about 53,000 distinct CDR3 sequences, 7% to 10% seen once. At least ten counts were recorded for this clonotype.

The chain joins TRBV20-1 to TRBJ1-2, with D tentatively TRBD1 (6 bases). This receptor was identified in a woman between 40 and 55 years old in good health. The sequenced sample consisted of PBMCs. In DNA form, the CDR3 reads TGCAGTGCTAGAGATCCCACAGGGATTTACTATGGCTACACCTTC. Protein product: CSARDPTGIYYGYTF.